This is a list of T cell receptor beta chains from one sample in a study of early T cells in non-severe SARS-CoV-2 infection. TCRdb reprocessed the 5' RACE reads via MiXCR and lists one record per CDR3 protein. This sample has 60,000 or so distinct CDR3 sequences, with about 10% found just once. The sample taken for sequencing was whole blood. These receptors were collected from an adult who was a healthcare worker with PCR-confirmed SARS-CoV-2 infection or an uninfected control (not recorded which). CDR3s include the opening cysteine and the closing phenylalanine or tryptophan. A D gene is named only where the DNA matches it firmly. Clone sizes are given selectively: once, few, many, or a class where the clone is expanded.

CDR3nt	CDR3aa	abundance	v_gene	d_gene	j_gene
TGCAGCGTTAAAGAGACAGGGGTCGAGCAGTACTTC	CSVKETGVEQYF	-	TRBV29-1	TRBD1	TRBJ2-7
TGCGCCAGCAGCTACGGTAGTCCTCTCGAGCAGTACTTC	CASSYGSPLEQYF	many	TRBV5-1	-	TRBJ2-7
TGTGCCAGCAGCCAAGAGACAGAGACCCAGTACTTC	CASSQETETQYF	many	TRBV3-1	-	TRBJ2-5
TGTGCCAGCAGCCAAGTCATGAGACAGGGATCCGGTGAGCAGTTCTTC	CASSQVMRQGSGEQFF	many	TRBV3-1	TRBD1	TRBJ2-1
TGCAGTGCTAGAGTGTGGCGGGGGGCCCCTGACTCCTACGAGCAGTACTTC	CSARVWRGAPDSYEQYF	few	TRBV20-1	TRBD2	TRBJ2-7
TGTGCCAGCAAGTCGACAGGGTCGGTCCCTGAAGCTTTCTTT	CASKSTGSVPEAFF	many	TRBV6-6	TRBD1	TRBJ1-1
TGTGCCAGCAGCATCATCGGGACTAGCGGATCCTACGAGCAGTACTTC	CASSIIGTSGSYEQYF	many	TRBV7-9	TRBD2	TRBJ2-7
TGTGCCAGCAGTTACGCCGGGACAGGGTATGGCTACACCTTC	CASSYAGTGYGYTF	many	TRBV6-6	TRBD1	TRBJ1-2
TGTGCCAGCAGCGCCCTACCGACTAGTAGTGGTGAGACCCAGTACTTC	CASSALPTSSGETQYF	-	TRBV9	-	TRBJ2-5
-	CAVGPGSLGQETQYF	many	TRBV10-3	-	TRBJ2-5
TGTGCCACAGAAGCCGGGACTAGCGGGGGGGCTGGCACAGATACGCAGTATTTT	CATEAGTSGGAGTDTQYF	-	TRBV10-3	TRBD2	TRBJ2-3
TGTGCCAGCAGCTTACAGAACACTGAAGCTTTCTTT	CASSLQNTEAFF	-	TRBV7-9	-	TRBJ1-1
TGCAGTGCTAGAGATCCGGCGCAGGGGGCTGCTAATGAAAAACTGTTTTTT	CSARDPAQGAANEKLFF	many	TRBV20-1	TRBD1	TRBJ1-4
TGCAGTGCACTCCGGGACAGGACCGCCGAGCAGTACTTC	CSALRDRTAEQYF	many	TRBV20-1	TRBD1	TRBJ2-7
TGTGCCAGCAGCCAATTAGGGGTCGGGGACGCGGCTTTGAACACTGAAGCTTTCTTT	CASSQLGVGDAALNTEAFF	many	TRBV4-2	-	TRBJ1-1
TGTGCCAGCAGTTACCCTCAGGGGGCCCACCTCTACGAGCAGTACTTC	CASSYPQGAHLYEQYF	few	TRBV6-6	TRBD1	TRBJ2-7
TGTGCCAGCAGGGGGGACAGGACGACGGCTGGCTACACCTTC	CASRGDRTTAGYTF	many	TRBV6-5	TRBD1	TRBJ1-2
TGTGCCAGCAGCTCCACAGGGGTTACCACTGAAGCTTTCTTT	CASSSTGVTTEAFF	many	TRBV7-2	TRBD1	TRBJ1-1
TGTGCCAGCAGCTTAGCGCTTTCCCAGATGTCACCCCTCCACTTT	CASSLALSQMSPLHF	-	TRBV6-2/TRBV6-3	-	TRBJ1-6
TGTGCCAGCAGCCCCCCCGGGGTGGGTCCAGGGGAGCAGTACTTC	CASSPPGVGPGEQYF	few	TRBV7-2	-	TRBJ2-7
TGTGCCAGCAGGACCGGGACAGGGCTCGTGGAGTACTTC	CASRTGTGLVEYF	many	TRBV5-6	TRBD1	TRBJ2-7
TGTGCCAGCAGACACTTCATGACAGGGAGTACTTTCTTT	CASRHFMTGSTFF	many	TRBV6-5	TRBD1	TRBJ1-1
TGTGCCAGCAGTGAAGTGACAGGGGACAATTCACCCCTCCACTTT	CASSEVTGDNSPLHF	many	TRBV6-1	TRBD1	TRBJ1-6
TGTGCCAGCAGTAGCCAGGGGATCACTGAAGCTTTCTTT	CASSSQGITEAFF	few	TRBV12-3/TRBV12-4	-	TRBJ1-1
TGCGCCAGCAGCCAAGCGGGGGGCTCCTACGAGCAGTACTTC	CASSQAGGSYEQYF	many	TRBV4-3	TRBD2	TRBJ2-7
TGTGCCTGGGGCCCGGGACGCCGGTCGGACGAAAAACTGTTTTTT	CAWGPGRRSDEKLFF	many	TRBV30	-	TRBJ1-4
TGCAGCGCCGATACAGGAGCTAGCACAGATACGCAGTATTTT	CSADTGASTDTQYF	few	TRBV29-1	-	TRBJ2-3
TGCAGTGCAGAGCGTGACTATAGCAATGAGCAGTTCTTC	CSAERDYSNEQFF	-	TRBV20-1	-	TRBJ2-1
TGTGCCAGCTCACCCACCGGACAGGGGGTTCAGCCCCAGCATTTT	CASSPTGQGVQPQHF	many	TRBV18	TRBD1	TRBJ1-5
TGCGCCAGCAGCTTGATCGGACAGGGCTATGGCTACACCTTC	CASSLIGQGYGYTF	-	TRBV5-1	TRBD1	TRBJ1-2
TGTGCCAGCAGCCAGGGAGACAGGGGGCACACTGAAGCTTTCTTT	CASSQGDRGHTEAFF	many	TRBV3-1	TRBD1	TRBJ1-1
TGTGCCAGCAGCCTTACAGGGTCCTCTGGAAACACCATATATTTT	CASSLTGSSGNTIYF	few	TRBV12-3/TRBV12-4	-	TRBJ1-3
TGTGCCAGCAGCCAAGAGACGGTCGACTCAACACTACTACCGACAGATACGCAGTATTTT	CASSQETVDSTLLPTDTQYF	-	TRBV3-1	-	TRBJ2-3
TGTGCCAGCAGGCTCGACAGGGATGAAGCTTTCTTT	CASRLDRDEAFF	many	TRBV6-6	TRBD1	TRBJ1-1
TGTGCCAGCAGTCTCCCTAGCACAGATACGCAGTATTTT	CASSLPSTDTQYF	many	TRBV12-3/TRBV12-4	-	TRBJ2-3
TGCAGTGCTAGAGCTAAGAGAGGGACAGGGGTACCCTACGAGCAGTACTTC	CSARAKRGTGVPYEQYF	-	TRBV20-1	TRBD1	TRBJ2-7
TGTGCCAGCAGCTTCAACCCGCGGGAGCAGTACTTC	CASSFNPREQYF	few	TRBV5-4	-	TRBJ2-7
TGTGCCAGCAGCTCCTTATACAGGGCGACTGAAGCTTTCTTT	CASSSLYRATEAFF	many	TRBV5-6	-	TRBJ1-1
TGTGCCAGCAGTGAAGCGCGGGGAAACACCATATATTTT	CASSEARGNTIYF	few	TRBV2	-	TRBJ1-3
TGTGCCAGCAGTCCCTCCGCCCTACAGCGGACTGAAGCTTTCTTT	CASSPSALQRTEAFF	many	TRBV6-2/TRBV6-3	-	TRBJ1-1
TGCGCCAGCAGGGACCTTACTAGCGGCCTCCAAGAGACCCAGTACTTC	CASRDLTSGLQETQYF	-	TRBV5-1	TRBD2	TRBJ2-5
TGTGCCAGCAGCTTAACGGGACAGGTCGGAAACTATGGCTACACCTTC	CASSLTGQVGNYGYTF	many	TRBV7-6	TRBD1	TRBJ1-2
TGTGCCAGTAGTATGGCCGTGCCATCCGGCGATACGCAGTATTTT	CASSMAVPSGDTQYF	many	TRBV19	-	TRBJ2-3
TGTGCCAGCAGTTTTGCTAGGACTAGCAAACAAGAGACCCAGTACTTC	CASSFARTSKQETQYF	many	TRBV27	TRBD2	TRBJ2-5
TGTGCCTGGAGTGTTGGGCACCGATCCGAGCAGTACTTC	CAWSVGHRSEQYF	-	TRBV30	-	TRBJ2-7
TGTGCTAGTGGTTTGGCACAGGGGGTGCGGACTGAAGCTTTCTTT	CASGLAQGVRTEAFF	few	TRBV12-5	TRBD1	TRBJ1-1
TGTGCCAGCAGCTTGGCAGGGGGCGCGACTTACGAGCAGTACTTC	CASSLAGGATYEQYF	few	TRBV5-5	TRBD1	TRBJ2-7
TGTGCCAGCAGCCCGGGGGGGAGGGAACGTTCACCCCTCCACTTT	CASSPGGRERSPLHF	-	TRBV12-3/TRBV12-4	-	TRBJ1-6
TGTGCCAGCAGTGCATGGGGACAGGGCTATGGCTACACCTTC	CASSAWGQGYGYTF	many	TRBV25-1	TRBD1	TRBJ1-2